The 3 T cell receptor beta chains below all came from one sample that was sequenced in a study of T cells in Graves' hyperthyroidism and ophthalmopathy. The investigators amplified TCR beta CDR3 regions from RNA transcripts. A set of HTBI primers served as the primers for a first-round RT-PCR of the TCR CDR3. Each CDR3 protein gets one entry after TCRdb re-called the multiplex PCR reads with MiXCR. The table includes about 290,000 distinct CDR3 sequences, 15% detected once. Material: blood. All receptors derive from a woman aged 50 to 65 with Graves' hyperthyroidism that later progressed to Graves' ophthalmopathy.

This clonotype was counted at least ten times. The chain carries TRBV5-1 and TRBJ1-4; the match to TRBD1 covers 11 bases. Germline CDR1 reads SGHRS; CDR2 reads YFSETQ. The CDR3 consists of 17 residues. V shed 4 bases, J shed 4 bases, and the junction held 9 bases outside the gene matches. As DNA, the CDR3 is TGCGCCAGCAGCCCGTTAGGACAGGGGGCCTTTAATGAAAAACTGTTTTTT. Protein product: CASSPLGQGAFNEKLFF.

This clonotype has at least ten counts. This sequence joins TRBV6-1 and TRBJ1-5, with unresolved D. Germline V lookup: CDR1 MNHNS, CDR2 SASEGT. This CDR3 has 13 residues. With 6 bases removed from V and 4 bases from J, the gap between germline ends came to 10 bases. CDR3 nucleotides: TGTGCCAGCAGATATACTTGGAATCAGCCCCAGCATTTT. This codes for CASRYTWNQPQHF.

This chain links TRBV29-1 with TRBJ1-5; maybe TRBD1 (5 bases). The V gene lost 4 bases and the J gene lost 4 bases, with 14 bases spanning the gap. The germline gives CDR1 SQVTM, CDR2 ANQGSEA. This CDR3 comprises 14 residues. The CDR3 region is CSVGGGRENQPQHF. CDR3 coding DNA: TGCAGCGTTGGCGGGGGTCGAGAGAATCAGCCCCAGCATTTT.